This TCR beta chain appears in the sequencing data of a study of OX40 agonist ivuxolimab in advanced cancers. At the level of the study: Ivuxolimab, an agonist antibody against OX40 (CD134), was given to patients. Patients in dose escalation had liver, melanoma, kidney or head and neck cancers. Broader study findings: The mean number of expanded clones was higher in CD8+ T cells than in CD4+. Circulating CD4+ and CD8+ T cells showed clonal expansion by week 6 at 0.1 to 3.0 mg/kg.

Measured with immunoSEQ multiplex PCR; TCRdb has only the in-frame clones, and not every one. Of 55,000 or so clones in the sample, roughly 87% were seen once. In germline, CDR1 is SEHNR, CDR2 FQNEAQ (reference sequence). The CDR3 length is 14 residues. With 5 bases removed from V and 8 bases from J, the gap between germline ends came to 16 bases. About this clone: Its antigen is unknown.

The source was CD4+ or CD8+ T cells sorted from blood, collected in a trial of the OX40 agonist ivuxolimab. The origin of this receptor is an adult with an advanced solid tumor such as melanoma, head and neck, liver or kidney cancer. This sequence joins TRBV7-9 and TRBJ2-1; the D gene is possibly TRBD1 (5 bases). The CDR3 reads CASSPMGQGHEQFF. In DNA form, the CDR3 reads TGTGCCAGCAGCCCGATGGGTCAGGGCCATGAGCAGTTCTTC.